Only a few counts were recorded for the clone carrying this T cell receptor (beta chain). Its antigen is not known. This sample is part of a study of T-cell reconstitution after alpha-beta-depleted transplantation in children. Unique molecular identifiers featured in how the TCRbeta library was prepared. TCRdb called the PCR reads again in MiXCR, with one record for every CDR3 protein. The sample contains 550,000 to 800,000 distinct CDR3 sequences, around 13% of which appear only once. Study outcomes and limitations: Day-60 TCRbeta diversity that was high in some patients was derived from surviving recipient T cells and thymic progenitors. Several hundred graft clones that had expanded were reportedly the source of alpha-beta T cells about two months after transplant. After one year, T-cell counts and TCRbeta diversity mostly came from new T cells.

The receptor comes from a girl aged 2-9 years with congenital amegakaryocytic thrombocytopenia, due to receive a stem cell transplant. The material sequenced was PBMCs, taken before TCRalphabeta/CD19-depleted stem cell transplant.

The CDR3 coding sequence is TGCGCCAGCAGCGAGGGACTAGCGGGAGAGTTCCAAGAGACCCAGTACTTC. Translated, it gives CASSEGLAGEFQETQYF. V and J are TRBV5-1 and TRBJ2-5; 14 bases align to TRBD2. CDR1 and CDR2 (germline): SGHRS, YFSETQ. CDR3 length: 17 residues. V lost 4 bases and J lost 1; bases outside the gene matches: 6. The full variable domain, rest sourced from reference TRBV5-1 and TRBJ2-5, is KAGVTQTPRYLIKTRGQQVTLSCSPISGHRSVSWYQQTPGQGLQFLFEYFSETQRNKGNFPGRFSGRQFSNSRSEMNVSTLELGDSALYLCASSEGLAGEFQETQYFGPGTRLLVL.